This T cell receptor beta chain emerged from a study of blood T cell repertoires in COVID-19. Across the whole study: T cells, B-cell-depleted T cells, or PBMCs provided the cDNA or gDNA that served as material.

Profiled with immunoSEQ multiplex PCR; TCRdb holds only in-frame clones, not every one. This table holds some 300,000 clones, approximately 91% found once. J gave up 2 bases and V 5 bases, and 11 bases lay outside the gene matches. CDR3 length: 16 residues. CDR1 is SGHAT and CDR2 is FQNNGV in the germline V gene. The J gene is TRBJ1-2, the V gene TRBV11-2, with 7 bases that match TRBD1. The receptor was isolated from a woman between 40 and 55 years old who had recovered from COVID-19. Sequenced input: PBMCs or T cells enriched from blood (not recorded which). Here the CDR3 reads CASSPQPLGQNYGYTF. The CDR3 DNA follows: TGTGCCAGCAGCCCACAACCTTTGGGACAGAACTATGGCTACACCTTC.